Listed here is a single TCR beta chain. Its antigen is currently not known. No qualities accompany the bases; no much larger clone lies one base away. The donors were healthy, HIV-negative adults with no recently reported acute infections or vaccinations. Only Caucasian adults living in Nashville, Tennessee, USA were represented among the donors. CD8 memory samples combined magnetically selected CD45RO+ cells with CCR7-negative CD45RA+ effector memory (TemRA) cells. Blood was obtained by leukapheresis, after which PBMCs were separated by Ficoll-Histopaque density gradient centrifugation and cryopreserved in liquid nitrogen vapor phase. Analytical flow cytometry was used to check the purity and quantity of every magnetically sorted T cell population. Genomic DNA was isolated from every sorted fraction and measured by UV absorbance on a Nanodrop 2000c. This sample is part of a study of shared clonotypes between healthy human individuals (TCRdb year 2020). Notes on the research overall: The cohort included a few men and a couple of women between 18 and 49 years of age. Per donor, leukapheresis produced somewhere between about 0.9 and 9 billion PBMCs. To estimate repertoire size and how much clonotypes are shared between individuals, the study performed deep sequencing of blood TCR repertoires from a few healthy adults. To increase sequencing depth and limit assay-specific biases, TCR repertoire library preparation and sequencing were carried out by different laboratories using diverse techniques. For each donor, CD4 naive and CD4 memory were each run on three plates, CD8 naive on two plates, and CD8 memory on one plate. Points the paper makes about the study in general: Because the study included only a small number of donors, the genetic and exposure-history diversity represented was limited. Larger estimated clonotype richness was generally found for naive subsets than for memory subsets. Across a handful of donors, 5% to 6% of naive CD4, roughly 3.3% of naive CD8, about 2.3% of memory CD4, and 0.4% of memory CD8 clonotypes were shared. Even with the large sequencing depth, rarefaction of the sorted-subset datasets indicated that sequencing was incomplete. Clonotypes shared by all four sorted-subset donors showed higher generation probabilities than non-shared clonotypes. Pairwise subsampling indicated that sequencing depth was expected to affect the degree of clonotype sharing among donors. Only blood was sampled, and tissue TCR repertoires likely differ from those in blood.

The V and J ends are trimmed by 6 bases and 4 bases, leaving 15 bases between them. The germline V gene encodes CDR1 MNHEY and CDR2 SMNVEV (reference sequence). From the cysteine up to the phenylalanine, the CDR3 has a length of 14 residues. Only CDR3 DNA remains: 42 bases, in frame from the first base. Using the deep immunoSEQ assay, TCR CDR3 regions were amplified from genomic DNA by multiplex PCR. Genomic DNA extracted from each cell subset was distributed evenly over all wells of several immunoSEQ 96-well plates, and each plate served as one replicate. Each replicate PCR for sorted subsets received around 210 ng genomic DNA, equal to about 30,000 T cell genomes. The purified libraries were quantified using a Qubit 3.0 fluorometer, sized with a Bioanalyzer 2100, and then quantified again using the KAPA Library Quantification kit. Every immunoSEQ 96-well plate was sequenced on a separate single-read 150-cycle Illumina NextSeq 550 flow cell. Processing in the source paper ran as follows. Because the immunoSEQ output included only junctional sequences and no quality scores, the filtering could not be the same as the filtering used for full-length reads. Sequences were annotated with PyIR, a Python wrapper for IgBLAST v1.9, using IMGT germline references to assign V/J genes and CDR3. Reads with weak V/J assignments (E-value above 1e-6), missing CDR3, stop codons, out-of-frame junctions, or ambiguous translated residues were removed. V3J clonotypes were defined as sequences sharing an identical inferred V gene, J gene, and CDR3 amino acid sequence. Percentage overlap between repertoires was calculated by dividing the number of shared unique clonotypes by the size of the smaller repertoire. Repertoire richness was assessed with RTK rarefaction, the Chao1 estimator, and Recon v2.1 estimates of unobserved clonotypes. Generation probabilities for all TCRbeta clonotypes obtained by the gDNA method from several donors were computed using OLGA. TCRdb provides this immuneACCESS table in a form limited to in-frame rearrangements. Some clones are lacking; in checked studies, under half of them reflect an unresolved V gene, and why the rest are absent is not known. V and J calls and clone size are copied from that table; D and trimming were computed from the DNA. The sample table records about 120,000 clones; about 63% of these occur just once. Roughly 24% of the sample is in the top ten clones.

The chain is assembled from TRBV27 and TRBJ2-5; TRBD2 is a weak D gene call, 6 bases matching. The sample was memory CD8+ T cells sorted from blood. The label giving this sample's cell subset or site can be read as: CD45RO+ cells pooled with CCR7-negative TemRA cells. This receptor was taken from a woman aged 25-40 years in good health. The DNA sequence reads TGTGCCAGCAGCCCGGGAGTTAATGGAGAGACCCAGTACTTC. Its coded protein is CASSPGVNGETQYF.